These T cell receptor beta chains were read from a single sample in a study of OX40 agonist ivuxolimab in advanced cancers. The method was immunoSEQ multiplex PCR; TCRdb's version includes in-frame clones alone and lacks a portion of them. This table holds 45,000 to 50,000 clones, 85% to 90% found once. The sequences come from CD4+ or CD8+ T cells sorted from blood, collected in a trial of the OX40 agonist ivuxolimab. These receptors originate from an adult with an advanced solid tumor such as melanoma, head and neck, liver or kidney cancer. CDR3s include the opening cysteine and the closing phenylalanine or tryptophan. The order of the fields is J gene, clone size, V gene, D gene, CDR3 DNA, CDR3 protein. The D gene is left open where the match is weak. Rows give clone size only sometimes, using once, few, many, or a class for an expanded clone.

J: TRBJ2-4
size: NA
V: TRBV2
D: NA
DNA: TGTGCCAGCAGTGATGTGGCGGATCAAGCCAAAAACATTCAGTACTTC
CDR3: CASSDVADQAKNIQYF

J: TRBJ2-3
size: NA
V: TRBV18
D: NA
DNA: TGTGCCAGCTCACCTCCTAGCACAGATACGCAGTATTTT
CDR3: CASSPPSTDTQYF

J: TRBJ2-2
size: NA
V: TRBV2
D: NA
DNA: TGTGCCAGCAGTGAACAGGGGGGGGACGCCGGGGAGCTGTTTTTT
CDR3: CASSEQGGDAGELFF

J: TRBJ2-7
size: NA
V: TRBV11-1
D: TRBD2
DNA: TGTGCCAGCAGCTTAGTTTTCCGGGATAGCGGGAGTTCCTACGAGCAGTACTTC
CDR3: CASSLVFRDSGSSYEQYF

J: TRBJ2-7
size: NA
V: TRBV4-3
D: NA
DNA: TGCGCCAGCAGCCCAAGCGAGACCTCCTACGAGCAGTACTTC
CDR3: CASSPSETSYEQYF

J: TRBJ1-1
size: NA
V: TRBV6-5
D: NA
DNA: TGTGCCAGCAGTTACTACTCGGACACTGAAGCTTTCTTT
CDR3: CASSYYSDTEAFF

J: TRBJ2-5
size: NA
V: TRBV7-2
D: NA
DNA: TGTGCCAGCAGCCCGCCGGGTGCCCAAGAGACCCAGTACTTC
CDR3: CASSPPGAQETQYF

J: TRBJ1-1
size: NA
V: TRBV27
D: NA
DNA: TGTGCCAGCAGGAGTTTCACTGAAGCTTTCTTT
CDR3: CASRSFTEAFF

J: TRBJ1-1
size: few
V: TRBV15
D: TRBD1
DNA: TGTGCCACCAGCACCCCCCGGGACAGTTTTATGATGAACACTGAAGCTTTCTTT
CDR3: CATSTPRDSFMMNTEAFF

J: TRBJ1-1
size: NA
V: TRBV5-7
D: NA
DNA: TGTGCCAGCAGCCTGATATATCCCCATGAAGCTTTCTTT
CDR3: CASSLIYPHEAFF

J: TRBJ2-6
size: once
V: TRBV5-1
D: NA
DNA: TGCGCCAGCAGCTTGGGTCTGCCCTCTGGGGCCAACGTCCTGACTTTC
CDR3: CASSLGLPSGANVLTF

J: TRBJ1-2
size: NA
V: TRBV6-1
D: NA
DNA: TGTGCCAGCAGTGAACAGGACTATGGCTACACCTTC
CDR3: CASSEQDYGYTF

J: TRBJ2-3
size: NA
V: TRBV7-8
D: TRBD2
DNA: TGTGCCAGCAGCTTCGTATTGGGTAATAGCGGGAGGTTTGGTACGCAGTATTTT
CDR3: CASSFVLGNSGRFGTQYF

J: TRBJ2-1
size: NA
V: TRBV2
D: NA
DNA: TGTGCCAGCAGAACCCCATCGGGGCTGGGGAATGAGCAGTTCTTC
CDR3: CASRTPSGLGNEQFF

J: TRBJ2-7
size: NA
V: TRBV2
D: NA
DNA: TGTGCCAGCAGTCGCCTAACCTACGAGCAGTACTTC
CDR3: CASSRLTYEQYF

J: TRBJ2-3
size: NA
V: TRBV7-9
D: NA
DNA: TGTGCCAGCAGCGAAAACAGAGATACGCAGTATTTT
CDR3: CASSENRDTQYF